A single T cell receptor beta chain is shown here with its context. Its antigen is still unknown. This donor's file did not include a recorded CMV serostatus. The data originate from a study of cytomegalovirus exposure and HLA in healthy donors. Study findings and constraints: Reports indicate that TCR beta sequences accurately predicted the HLA-A and HLA-B alleles of most subjects. In an earlier analysis, most TCR beta V segments were productive about 87% or about 30% of the time.

PCR employed 60 Vbeta and 13 Jbeta primers. Here immunoSEQ multiplex PCR was the method, and the copy in TCRdb shows in-frame clones only, minus some. The data show 100,000 to 150,000 clones, over 60% seen once. V lost 3 bases and J 7 bases, leaving 6 bases between the germline ends. Germline lookup yields CDR1 PRHDT and CDR2 FYEKMQ (reference sequence). The CDR3 has 12 amino acids. This sequence originates from a human donor in good health. Sequencing was done on a sample of PBMCs. V gene TRBV13 combines with J gene TRBJ2-2; D unclear. The CDR3 loop is CASSFQRGELFF. In nucleotides, the CDR3 is TGTGCCAGCAGCTTCCAGCGCGGGGAGCTGTTTTTT.